This T cell receptor beta chain originates from a study of OX40 agonist ivuxolimab in advanced cancers. Background on the study: Patients were given ivuxolimab, an antibody that agonizes OX40 (CD134). Participants could have had prior anti-PD-1, anti-PD-L1 or anti-CTLA-4 therapy, and approximately 40% had some. Study outcomes and limitations: Dosing at 0.1 to 3.0 mg/kg was accompanied by clonal expansion of CD4+ and CD8+ blood T cells by week 6. In CD8+ T cells, expanded clones were on average more numerous than in CD4+.

This CDR3 is built from 15 residues. CDR1 is MNHEY, CDR2 SMNVEV, per germline (reference sequence). The repertoire was sequenced with immunoSEQ multiplex PCR; TCRdb's copy has only in-frame clones and lacks some. The data show tens of thousands of clones, 92% seen once. A word on this clone: The antigen remains unidentified. One end of the junction varies from germline; a read error may be responsible.

This sequence originates from an adult with an advanced solid tumor such as melanoma, head and neck, liver or kidney cancer. The sample in question was CD4+ or CD8+ T cells sorted from blood, obtained in a trial of the OX40 agonist ivuxolimab. V and J are TRBV27 and TRBJ1-2, with 7 bases that match TRBD1. The CDR3, as DNA: TGTGCCGGCAGTTTATCGATAGGGGGCGTCCATGGCTACACCTTC. This gives the protein CAGSLSIGGVHGYTF.